What follows are 31 T cell receptor beta chains derived from one specimen sequenced in a study of identical twins. From the 5' RACE reads, TCRdb called clonotypes with MiXCR, one entry per CDR3 protein. The sample lists about 240,000 distinct CDR3 sequences, over 9.5% occurring once. In addition, the sample was reused for a study of yellow fever vaccine responses in identical twins.

Sequenced sample: memory (CD45RO+) T cells sorted from blood. These receptors came from a woman younger than 35 in good health.

This clonotype was counted ten times or more. The chain has TRBV15 and TRBJ1-2; D is unclear. The CDR3 loop spans 16 amino acids. Germline values: CDR1 LNHNV, CDR2 YYDKDF (reference sequence). Trimming shortened V by 0 bases and J by 4 bases, and 15 bases separated the two germline ends. The DNA for the CDR3 is TGTGCCACCAGCAGAGATTCGTCGAAAGCCCTCTATGGCTACACCTTC. Protein product: CATSRDSSKALYGYTF.

The chain carries TRBV12-3 or TRBV12-4 and TRBJ2-2; 11 bases map to TRBD1. V was clipped by 7 bases and J by 6 bases; unmatched bases: 13. The CDR3 contains 17 residues. The CDR3 protein is CASTSRLGQGAAGELFF. CDR3 nucleotides: TGTGCCAGCACTTCTCGACTAGGACAGGGGGCCGCCGGGGAGCTGTTTTTT.

This clonotype was seen a handful of times. The J gene is TRBJ2-7, the V gene TRBV15; TRBD1 aligns across 10 bases. The CDR3 is made up of 16 amino acids. The V and J ends lost 5 bases and 2 bases, in that order; junction bases with no gene match: 9. Germline V gives CDR1 LNHNV, CDR2 YYDKDF (reference sequence). CDR3 nucleotides: TGTGCCACCAGCGGAAGACTTGGACAGGGGGCCTACGAGCAGTACTTC. Protein: CATSGRLGQGAYEQYF.

The chain couples TRBV28 to TRBJ1-2, with D perhaps TRBD1 (5 bases). Trimming took off 1 base at V and 5 bases at J, with 17 bases between the two ends. The CDR3 is 16 residues long. The germline CDR1 and CDR2 sequences are MDHEN and SYDVKM. The CDR3 protein is CASSLSPGGGGYGYTF. CDR3 bases: TGTGCCAGCAGTTTATCCCCCGGGGGGGGTGGTTATGGCTACACCTTC.

This clonotype was recorded a few times. The chain carries TRBV5-6 and TRBJ2-3; 9 bases align to TRBD2. There are 16 residues in the CDR3. Trimming removed 5 bases from V and 0 bases from J; junction bases left unmatched: 7. Looked up from germline, CDR1 is SGHDT and CDR2 is YYEEEE. For the CDR3, the DNA is TGTGCCAGCAGAAGCCTAGCGGGGATTAGCACAGATACGCAGTATTTT. Its protein is CASRSLAGISTDTQYF.

This clonotype was detected once. The chain has TRBV6-5 and TRBJ2-2, with D hard to call. V dropped 2 bases and J dropped 2 bases, with 6 bases sitting between them. This CDR3 has 14 residues. Germline V CDR1 and CDR2: MNHEY, SVGAGI. This chain's CDR3 is CASSYGLNTGELFF. The CDR3 nucleotides are TGTGCCAGCAGTTACGGCCTAAACACCGGGGAGCTGTTTTTT.

The gene calls are TRBV6-5 and TRBJ2-7; TRBD2 might be the D (5 bases). The CDR3 loop spans 16 amino acids. Germline V gene data show CDR1 as MNHEY and CDR2 as SVGAGI. With 1 base removed from V and 0 bases from J, the gap between germline ends came to 13 bases. The CDR3 region is CASSYLRAPSSYEQYF. The CDR3 DNA is TGTGCCAGCAGTTACTTGAGGGCGCCGAGCTCCTACGAGCAGTACTTC.

This clonotype was observed at least ten times. The rearrangement uses TRBV12-3 or TRBV12-4 and TRBJ2-3, with D tentatively TRBD2 (6 bases). V lost 4 bases to trimming and J lost 4 bases, with 18 bases between them. This CDR3 is built from 16 residues. The chain's CDR3 is CASSSRREELADTQYF. CDR3 DNA sequence: TGTGCCAGCAGTTCTAGGCGGGAAGAGCTGGCAGATACGCAGTATTTT.

The chain has TRBV5-1 and TRBJ2-2; D may be TRBD2 (7 bases). This CDR3 has 14 residues. V was shortened by 4 bases and J by 8 bases, with 15 bases between the two germline ends. CDR1 SGHRS and CDR2 YFSETQ come from the germline V gene. CDR3 nucleotide sequence: TGCGCCAGCAGCGAAAAGGGGGGACTAGGGGAGCTGTTTTTT. Its translation is CASSEKGGLGELFF.

This clonotype was seen a handful of times. This sequence joins TRBV2 and TRBJ1-5; no firm D call. The germline gives CDR1 SNHLY, CDR2 FYNNEI. This CDR3 contains 12 residues. V was cut by 7 bases and J by 7 bases, with 11 bases left in between. CDR3 sequence reads: CASTQGGQPQHF. In DNA, the CDR3 is TGTGCCAGCACACAAGGAGGCCAGCCCCAGCATTTT.

This clonotype has more than one count but fewer than ten. The chain combines TRBV11-1 with TRBJ2-6, with TRBD1 matching over 8 bases. Trimming removed 0 bases from V and 2 bases from J; junction bases left unmatched: 9. Looked up from germline, CDR1 is SGHAT and CDR2 is FQDESV (reference sequence). The CDR3 sequence is 19 residues long. CDR3 residues: CASSLAAGGAITGANVLTF. Here the CDR3 DNA reads TGTGCCAGCAGCTTAGCGGCAGGGGGCGCGATCACTGGGGCCAACGTCCTGACTTTC. The complete variable domain, with remaining parts taken from reference TRBV11-1 and TRBJ2-6, reads EAEVAQSPRYKITEKSQAVAFWCDPISGHATLYWYRQILGQGPELLVQFQDESVVDDSQLPKDRFSAERLKGVDSTLKIQPAELGDSAMYLCASSLAAGGAITGANVLTFGAGSRLTVL.

V gene TRBV6-4 combines with J gene TRBJ2-3, with 7 bases lining up with TRBD2. CDR3 length: 15 amino acids. Trimming removed 6 bases from V and 0 bases from J; junction bases left unmatched: 6. CDR1 and CDR2 (germline): MRHNA, SNTAGT. This CDR3 reads CASSPGLTSTDTQYF. The CDR3 nucleotides are TGTGCCAGCAGCCCGGGACTAACAAGCACAGATACGCAGTATTTT.

The chain uses TRBV20-1 and TRBJ2-7, with D perhaps TRBD1 or TRBD2 (5 bases each). Trimming took 3 bases from V and 0 from J, leaving 18 bases between them. The CDR3 has 16 residues. The V gene's germline CDR1 is DFQATT and CDR2 SNEGSKA (reference sequence). The CDR3 DNA reads TGCAGTGCTAGCCCCTCCGGGACCAGGAGCTCCTACGAGCAGTACTTC. It codes for CSASPSGTRSSYEQYF.

This clonotype was found a few times. V and J are TRBV5-1 and TRBJ2-3; tentatively, D is TRBD2 (6 bases). This CDR3 spans 17 amino acids. Deletions cut 3 bases from V and 0 bases from J, with 17 bases between. The germline CDR1 and CDR2 sequences are SGHRS and YFSETQ. This CDR3 reads CASSWPLSAGSTDTQYF. The DNA for the CDR3 is TGCGCCAGCAGCTGGCCGTTATCGGCGGGGAGCACAGATACGCAGTATTTT.

The chain links TRBV12-3 or TRBV12-4 to TRBJ2-7, with 9 bases fitting TRBD1. CDR3 length: 19 residues. Trimming at V came to 11 bases and at J to 0 bases, leaving 23 bases not matched to a gene. CDR3 DNA sequence: TGTGCCTGCTGTTCCGACCCGGGACAGGGAATCGGGAGCTCCTACGAGCAGTACTTC. Translated, it gives CACCSDPGQGIGSSYEQYF.

The chain recombines TRBV25-1 with TRBJ2-7, with 8 nucleotides matching TRBD1. The V gene's germline CDR1 is MGHDK and CDR2 SYGVNS. V shed 10 bases, J shed 3 bases, and the junction held 17 bases outside the gene matches. The CDR3 extends over 16 amino acids. The CDR3 sequence is CAITRDSGGFLYEQYF. In DNA form, the CDR3 reads TGTGCCATCACAAGGGACTCAGGGGGCTTTCTCTACGAGCAGTACTTC.

The chain joins TRBV7-8 to TRBJ2-3, with TRBD1 matching 10 bases. Germline CDR1 and CDR2: SGHVS and FQNEAQ. The V segment lost 5 bases and the J segment 2 bases; nucleotides outside the gene matches: 4. The CDR3 covers 15 residues. This CDR3 is CASSPGTGDTDTQYF. The CDR3 coding sequence is TGTGCCAGCAGCCCGGGGACAGGGGACACAGATACGCAGTATTTT.

This clonotype turned up a few times. The chain couples TRBV29-1 to TRBJ2-7, with D uncertain. This CDR3 is 11 amino acids long. The V end lost 7 bases, the J end lost 3 bases, and 10 bases lay between the germline ends. In germline, CDR1 is SQVTM, CDR2 ANQGSEA. The CDR3 loop is CSAYLNYEQYF. In DNA form, the CDR3 reads TGCAGCGCCTATTTGAACTACGAGCAGTACTTC.

The gene calls are TRBV28 and TRBJ1-6; D is ambiguous. The V gene lost 8 bases and the J gene lost 0 bases, with 5 bases spanning the gap. The V gene's germline CDR1 is MDHEN and CDR2 SYDVKM. The CDR3 has 13 amino acids. CDR3 loop: CASGYSYNSPLHF. The DNA of the CDR3 is TGTGCCAGCGGGTACTCCTATAATTCACCCCTCCACTTT.

In its sample, this clonotype was seen a few times. The rearrangement links TRBV12-5 to TRBJ2-5, with a tentative D call TRBD2 (5 bases). V lost 2 bases and J lost 7, with 8 bases in between. The CDR3 has 12 amino acids. Germline V gene sequence: CDR1 LGHNT, CDR2 FRNRAP. The CDR3 sequence: CASGLFAGTQYF. The CDR3 nucleotides are TGTGCTAGTGGTTTGTTCGCGGGGACCCAGTACTTC.

This sequence joins TRBV7-9 and TRBJ2-7; D gene uncertain. Trimming left V 3 bases short and J 0 bases short, with 9 bases between. The CDR3 covers 14 residues. Germline-derived CDR1 and CDR2 are SEHNR and FQNEAQ (reference sequence). The CDR3 DNA sequence: TGTGCCAGCAGCTTCACCGAGAACTCCTACGAGCAGTACTTC. As protein: CASSFTENSYEQYF.

The genes are TRBV7-2 and TRBJ2-2, with D maybe TRBD2 (5 bases). This CDR3 is built from 15 residues. Trimming pared 5 bases from V and 7 bases from J, leaving 17 bases between. Per germline, CDR1 SGHTA and CDR2 FQGNSA. Here the CDR3 reads CASSPSRGRSGELFF. Here the CDR3 DNA reads TGTGCCAGCAGCCCCTCTCGAGGGCGTAGCGGGGAGCTGTTTTTT.

This clonotype showed up just a few times. The chain links TRBV20-1 to TRBJ2-3; TRBD2 aligns across 9 bases. Germline loops: CDR1 DFQATT, CDR2 SNEGSKA (reference sequence). The CDR3 sequence is 15 residues long. CDR3 sequence: CTTNGGRVRTDTQYF. CDR3 DNA: TGCACCACCAACGGCGGGAGGGTACGCACAGATACGCAGTATTTT.

The chain couples TRBV18 to TRBJ2-3; the D is unclear. The CDR3 has 12 residues. V lost 6 bases and J lost 3, with 7 bases in between. Germline V lookup: CDR1 KGHSH, CDR2 LQKENI. CDR3 loop: CASSYYTDTQYF. The DNA for the CDR3 is TGTGCCAGCTCCTATTATACAGATACGCAGTATTTT.

This clonotype was counted only a few times. J is TRBJ1-3 and V is TRBV2, with 8 nucleotides matching TRBD1. The length of the CDR3 is 15 residues. The V gene end was trimmed by 6 bases and the J gene end by 4 bases; junction bases not matched to a gene: 8. Germline CDR1 reads SNHLY; CDR2 reads FYNNEI. The CDR3 DNA reads as TGTGCCAGCAGCGCCCCTACAGGGGGAGGAAACACCATATATTTT. Translating it yields CASSAPTGGGNTIYF.

The V and J genes are TRBV6-5 and TRBJ2-6; 11 nucleotides line up with TRBD2. Germline V lookup: CDR1 MNHEY, CDR2 SVGAGI. V shed 1 base, J shed 0 bases, and the junction held 2 bases outside the gene matches. The CDR3 length is 18 residues. CDR3 protein: CASSYLTSGDSGANVLTF. CDR3 coding DNA: TGTGCCAGCAGTTACTTGACTAGCGGGGACTCTGGGGCCAACGTCCTGACTTTC.

This clonotype was picked up a small number of times. The CDR3 DNA sequence: TGTGCCAGCAGCTCTTCCCGATTACGGTACACCGGGGAGCTGTTTTTT. This encodes CASSSSRLRYTGELFF. V gene TRBV7-2 combines with J gene TRBJ2-2; D not resolved. V gave up 4 bases and J gave up 3 bases, with 15 bases separating them. The V gene's germline CDR1 is SGHTA and CDR2 FQGNSA. This CDR3 contains 16 residues.

This clonotype was counted many times. The chain employs TRBV7-2 and TRBJ2-1; 8 bases fit TRBD1. Per germline, CDR1 SGHTA and CDR2 FQGNSA. The trim removed 5 bases at V and 3 bases at J, leaving 6 bases unmatched. The CDR3 contains 15 residues. CDR3 DNA sequence: TGTGCCAGCAGCCCAGGGGGCGCGAACTACAATGAGCAGTTCTTC. It encodes CASSPGGANYNEQFF.

The chain joins TRBV6-2 or TRBV6-3 to TRBJ2-2; the D gene could be TRBD1 or TRBD2 (5 bases each). CDR3 length: 15 amino acids. Germline CDR1 is MNHEY and CDR2 is SVGEGT. V shed 4 bases and J shed 7 bases, with 16 bases lying between them. CDR3 bases: TGTGCCAGCAGTTCCCGGGCGGAGAGGGGCGGGGAGCTGTTTTTT. It yields the protein CASSSRAERGGELFF.

This clonotype was picked up a small number of times. This rearrangement joins TRBV29-1 to TRBJ2-7; TRBD2 matches 11 bases. Germline V gene lookup returns CDR1 SQVTM and CDR2 ANQGSEA. This CDR3 region has 14 residues. J lost 4 bases, V lost 4 bases, and 6 bases had no gene match. The CDR3 DNA follows: TGCAGCGTTGTTACTAGCGGGAGACAATACGAGCAGTACTTC. It translates to CSVVTSGRQYEQYF.

The chain is built from TRBV7-2 and TRBJ2-5; D is perhaps TRBD2 (5 bases). The V gene lost 5 bases and the J gene lost 4 bases, with 17 bases spanning the gap. Germline lookup yields CDR1 SGHTA and CDR2 FQGNSA. This CDR3 comprises 15 residues. CDR3 nucleotide sequence: TGTGCCAGCAGCCCTACAACGGGATACGGAGAGACCCAGTACTTC. Encoded protein: CASSPTTGYGETQYF.